The 25 T cell receptor beta chains below all came from one sample that was sequenced in a study of cytomegalovirus exposure and HLA in healthy donors. The PCR was carried out with 60 Vbeta primers and 13 Jbeta primers. Here immunoSEQ multiplex PCR was the method, and the copy in TCRdb shows in-frame clones only, minus some. Its clone listing holds tens of thousands of clones. Sequenced input: PBMCs. The receptors originated from a male donor in good health and CMV-seropositive.

CDR3 loop: CASSIPPLAGVYEQYF. Written as DNA, the CDR3 is TGCGCCAGCAGCATACCCCCACTAGCGGGGGTCTACGAGCAGTACTTC. The V and J genes are TRBV4-1 and TRBJ2-7, with TRBD2 matching over 11 bases. The CDR3 contains 16 residues. CDR1 is MGHRA, CDR2 YSYEKL, per germline. J was trimmed by 3 bases and V by 5 bases; bases with no gene match: 9.

The chain is built from TRBV5-1 and TRBJ1-1, with D possibly TRBD1 on 5 matching bases. The CDR3 loop spans 14 amino acids. Trimming left V 6 bases short and J 2 bases short, with 14 bases between. From germline, CDR1 is SGHRS and CDR2 YFSETQ. CDR3 bases: TGCGCCAGCAAGCAGGGCGATACAAACACTGAAGCTTTCTTT. This encodes CASKQGDTNTEAFF.

By frequency, this clone is medium-sized. The chain carries TRBV11-2 and TRBJ2-1; 8 positions match TRBD2. This CDR3 region has 16 residues. Germline CDR1 reads SGHAT; CDR2 reads FQNNGV. With V trimmed by 3 bases and J by 0 bases, 4 bases remained unmatched. The DNA of the CDR3 is TGTGCCAGCAGCTTTAGCGGGGCCCGCTCCTACAATGAGCAGTTCTTC. Its protein is CASSFSGARSYNEQFF.

The V and J genes are TRBV5-1 and TRBJ1-6; D gene uncertain. Looked up from germline, CDR1 is SGHRS and CDR2 is YFSETQ. The length of the CDR3 is 16 residues. V lost 0 bases and J lost 3, with 10 bases in between. The CDR3 sequence is CASSLDVSGYNSPLHF. CDR3 in DNA: TGCGCCAGCAGCTTGGATGTCTCAGGCTATAATTCACCCCTCCACTTT.

The gene calls are TRBV2 and TRBJ1-5; D not certain. This CDR3 is 14 amino acids long. V was cut by 3 bases and J by 0 bases, with 6 bases left in between. CDR1 is SNHLY, CDR2 FYNNEI, per germline. CDR3 coding DNA: TGTGCCAGCAGTGACGTCTCTAGCAATCAGCCCCAGCATTTT. Its translation is CASSDVSSNQPQHF.

This chain links TRBV30 with TRBJ1-4; maybe TRBD1 (6 bases). The V and J ends lost 1 base and 7 bases respectively, with 13 bases between them. Looked up from germline, CDR1 is GTSNPN and CDR2 is SVGIG (reference sequence). This CDR3 region has 14 residues. The CDR3 DNA follows: TGTGCCTGGAGTGCCCTCTCGGACAGTGAAAAACTGTTTTTT. Protein sequence: CAWSALSDSEKLFF.

The chain carries TRBV7-2 and TRBJ2-1; D is possibly TRBD2 (6 bases). V gave up 1 base and J gave up 6 bases, with 10 bases separating them. The CDR3 is made up of 14 amino acids. Looked up from germline, CDR1 is SGHTA and CDR2 is FQGNSA. This CDR3 is CASSLGKGGNEQFF. CDR3 nucleotides: TGTGCCAGCAGCTTAGGGAAGGGAGGCAATGAGCAGTTCTTC. The full variable domain, completed using reference TRBV7-2 and TRBJ2-1, is GAGVSQSPSNKVTEKGKDVELRCDPISGHTALYWYRQSLGQGLEFLIYFQGNSAPDKSGLPSDRFSAERTGGSVSTLTIQRTQQEDSAVYLCASSLGKGGNEQFFGPGTRLTVL.

V gene TRBV7-9 combines with J gene TRBJ1-6; D is unresolved. There are 14 residues in the CDR3. Germline loops: CDR1 SEHNR, CDR2 FQNEAQ (reference sequence). V lost 4 bases and J 10 bases, leaving 14 bases between the germline ends. The CDR3 DNA follows: TGTGCCAGCAGCTCCCAAGGCGGGGAATCACCCCTCCACTTT. Amino acids: CASSSQGGESPLHF.

The chain links TRBV9 to TRBJ2-7, with 10 bases matching TRBD2. Losses at the gene ends were 4 bases for V and 3 bases for J; bases not matched to a gene: 7. This CDR3 comprises 15 residues. The germline V gene encodes CDR1 SGDLS and CDR2 YYNGEE. This chain's CDR3 is CASSKWTSGYYEQYF. In nucleotides, the CDR3 is TGTGCCAGCAGCAAGTGGACTAGCGGATACTACGAGCAGTACTTC.

The J gene is TRBJ1-1, the V gene TRBV7-9, with a possible D match to TRBD1 (5 bases). The germline gives CDR1 SEHNR, CDR2 FQNEAQ (reference sequence). V dropped 6 bases and J dropped 3 bases, with 11 bases sitting between them. This CDR3 has 13 amino acids. For the CDR3, the DNA is TGTGCCAGCAGACGCAGGGCCGACACTGAAGCTTTCTTT. It encodes CASRRRADTEAFF.

V usage is TRBV28 and J usage is TRBJ2-1, with TRBD1 as a possible D gene (6 bases). The CDR3 has 17 amino acids. Deletions cut 1 base from V and 5 bases from J, with 18 bases between. The germline gives CDR1 MDHEN, CDR2 SYDVKM. CDR3 sequence (DNA): TGTGCCAGCAGTTTATCGAGTAAGGGACAACTACACAATGAGCAGTTCTTC. It encodes CASSLSSKGQLHNEQFF.

V gene TRBV18 combines with J gene TRBJ1-1; no clear D gene. Germline CDR1 and CDR2: KGHSH and LQKENI. This CDR3 spans 14 amino acids. Between the trimmed V and J ends, which lost 6 bases and 0 bases, there was a span of 11 bases. The CDR3, as DNA: TGTGCCAGCTCGCCTCTTAACATGAACACTGAAGCTTTCTTT. This gives the protein CASSPLNMNTEAFF.

The chain links TRBV5-1 to TRBJ1-1, with a possible D match to TRBD1 (5 bases). Trimming removed 6 bases at V and 1 base at J, with 16 bases between. The V gene's germline CDR1 is SGHRS and CDR2 YFSETQ. The CDR3 runs 15 residues. CDR3 sequence: CASTYRGETNTEAFF. CDR3 bases: TGCGCCAGCACCTATCGGGGGGAGACGAACACTGAAGCTTTCTTT.

The genes are TRBV28 and TRBJ1-4; possibly TRBD1 for D (6 bases). The CDR3 consists of 14 residues. From germline, CDR1 is MDHEN and CDR2 SYDVKM. V lost 2 bases to trimming and J lost 6 bases, with 10 bases between them. CDR3 in DNA: TGTGCCAGCAGTTTACAACAGGGTCATGAAAAACTGTTTTTT. Protein sequence: CASSLQQGHEKLFF.

This chain connects TRBV7-3 to TRBJ1-1; 8 bases line up with TRBD1. The CDR3 loop spans 16 amino acids. The germline V gene encodes CDR1 SGHTA and CDR2 FQGTGA. Germline trimming cut 5 bases from V and 2 bases from J; bases unmatched to any gene: 10. CDR3 in DNA: TGTGCCAGCAGCCCCAAGGACAGGGATGGAAACACTGAAGCTTTCTTT. This encodes CASSPKDRDGNTEAFF.

This rearrangement joins TRBV7-3 to TRBJ2-7, with 7 bases identical to TRBD1. The CDR3 spans 13 residues. The V segment lost 5 bases and the J segment 6 bases; nucleotides outside the gene matches: 7. Germline CDR1 and CDR2: SGHTA and FQGTGA. The CDR3: CASSQSTGSEQYF. CDR3 bases: TGTGCCAGCAGCCAATCGACAGGGAGCGAGCAGTACTTC.

This chain links TRBV28 with TRBJ1-1; the match to TRBD1 covers 8 bases. J lost 12 bases, V lost 1 base, and 7 bases had no gene match. The V gene's germline CDR1 is MDHEN and CDR2 SYDVKM. The CDR3 is 13 residues long. DNA for the CDR3: TGTGCCAGCAGTTTATTCGACAGGGGAGTGACTTTCTTT. Amino acids: CASSLFDRGVTFF.

The chain carries TRBV5-4 and TRBJ2-4; 10 positions agree with TRBD1. Trimming cost V 4 bases and J 1 base; bases outside gene matches: 11. The CDR3 sequence is 18 residues long. Germline V gene lookup returns CDR1 SGHNT and CDR2 YYREEE (reference sequence). CDR3 coding DNA: TGTGCCAGCAGCAACACCGGGACAGGGGCCTGGGCCAAAAACATTCAGTACTTC. It is translated as CASSNTGTGAWAKNIQYF.

The chain joins TRBV6-5 to TRBJ1-3; D is uncertain. CDR3 length equals 14 residues. Germline values: CDR1 MNHEY, CDR2 SVGAGI. The V end lost 3 bases, the J end lost 0 bases, and 6 bases lay between the germline ends. CDR3 nucleotide sequence: TGTGCCAGCAGTTATTACAGCTCTGGAAACACCATATATTTT. The encoded protein is CASSYYSSGNTIYF.

The V call is TRBV9, the J call TRBJ1-6; 8 bases are a match to TRBD1. This CDR3 is 14 amino acids long. CDR1 and CDR2 (germline): SGDLS, YYNGEE. The V gene end was trimmed by 3 bases and the J gene end by 8 bases; junction bases not matched to a gene: 4. The CDR3 reads CASSAGQDYSPLHF. CDR3 in DNA: TGTGCCAGCAGCGCGGGACAGGATTATTCACCCCTCCACTTT.

The V gene is TRBV30, the J gene TRBJ2-1; perhaps TRBD1 as D (6 bases). Trimming left V 0 bases short and J 2 bases short, with 11 bases between. Germline lookup yields CDR1 GTSNPN and CDR2 SVGIG (reference sequence). CDR3 length equals 15 residues. CDR3 sequence: CAWSVLGATYNEQFF. Here the CDR3 DNA reads TGTGCCTGGAGTGTTTTGGGGGCCACCTACAATGAGCAGTTCTTC.

The gene calls are TRBV7-9 and TRBJ1-5; 9 bases fit TRBD1. Germline CDR1 SEHNR, CDR2 FQNEAQ (reference sequence). This CDR3 has 13 amino acids. The V and J ends lost 5 bases and 6 bases, in that order; junction bases with no gene match: 2. CDR3 nucleotide sequence: TGTGCCAGCAGCCAGGACAGGGGTCAGCCCCAGCATTTT. As protein: CASSQDRGQPQHF.

The chain has TRBV30 and TRBJ2-7, with TRBD2 matching over 10 bases. CDR3 length equals 16 residues. Germline V gene data show CDR1 as GTSNPN and CDR2 as SVGIG (reference sequence). Unmatched junction bases numbered 14, after V lost 4 bases and J lost 5 bases. CDR3 amino acids: CAWIPGLAALKDEQYF. The CDR3 nucleotides are TGTGCCTGGATACCCGGACTAGCGGCCTTAAAGGACGAGCAGTACTTC.

The J gene is TRBJ2-1, the V gene TRBV29-1, with TRBD1 matching 7 bases. Per the germline V gene, CDR1 is SQVTM and CDR2 is ANQGSEA. J was trimmed by 6 bases and V by 4 bases; bases with no gene match: 12. The CDR3 extends over 15 amino acids. CDR3 in amino acids: CSVVLRDRTSNEQFF. The CDR3 coding sequence is TGCAGCGTTGTTCTCCGGGACAGAACAAGCAATGAGCAGTTCTTC.

The chain combines TRBV4-3 with TRBJ1-1; 8 bases are a match to TRBD1. The CDR3 length is 13 residues. From germline, CDR1 is LGHNA and CDR2 YSLEER. V shed 1 base, J shed 10 bases, and the junction held 5 bases outside the gene matches. The CDR3 nucleotides are TGCGCCAGCAGCCAAGTACAGGGGGAGGCAGCTTTCTTT. This encodes CASSQVQGEAAFF.